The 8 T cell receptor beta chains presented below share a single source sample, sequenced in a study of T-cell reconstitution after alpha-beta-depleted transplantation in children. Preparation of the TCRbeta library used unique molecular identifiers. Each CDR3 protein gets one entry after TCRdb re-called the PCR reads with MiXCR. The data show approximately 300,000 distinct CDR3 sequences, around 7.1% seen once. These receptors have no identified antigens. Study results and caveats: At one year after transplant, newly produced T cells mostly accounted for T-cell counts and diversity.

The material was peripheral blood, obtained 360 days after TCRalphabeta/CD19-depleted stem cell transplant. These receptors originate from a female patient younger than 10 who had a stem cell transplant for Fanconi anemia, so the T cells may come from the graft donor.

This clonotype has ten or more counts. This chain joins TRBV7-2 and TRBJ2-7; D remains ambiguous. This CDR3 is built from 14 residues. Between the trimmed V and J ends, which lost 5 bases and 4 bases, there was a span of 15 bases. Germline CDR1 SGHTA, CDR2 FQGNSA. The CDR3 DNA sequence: TGTGCCAGCAGCCCGGGCCCCTCGGATTACGAGCAGTACGTC. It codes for CASSPGPSDYEQYV.

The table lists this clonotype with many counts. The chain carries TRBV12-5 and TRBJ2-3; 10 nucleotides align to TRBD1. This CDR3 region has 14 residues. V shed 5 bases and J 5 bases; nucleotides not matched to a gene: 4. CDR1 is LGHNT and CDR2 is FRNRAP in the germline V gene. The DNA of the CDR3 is TGTGCTAGTGGTCTCGACAGGGGGCGAGATACGCAGTATTTT. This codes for CASGLDRGRDTQYF.

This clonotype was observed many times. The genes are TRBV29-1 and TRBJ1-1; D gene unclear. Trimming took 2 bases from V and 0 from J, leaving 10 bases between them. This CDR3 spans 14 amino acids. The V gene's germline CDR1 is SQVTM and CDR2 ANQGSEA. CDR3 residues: CSVEILRLNTEAFF. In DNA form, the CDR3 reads TGCAGCGTTGAAATCCTGCGGTTGAACACTGAAGCTTTCTTT.

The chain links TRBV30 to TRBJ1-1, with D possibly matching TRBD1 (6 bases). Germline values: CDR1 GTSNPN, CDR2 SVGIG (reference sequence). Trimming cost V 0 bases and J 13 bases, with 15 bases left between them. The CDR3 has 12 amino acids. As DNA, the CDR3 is TGTGCCTGGAGTGTACTGGGGGCGCAGGGTTTCTTT. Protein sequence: CAWSVLGAQGFF.

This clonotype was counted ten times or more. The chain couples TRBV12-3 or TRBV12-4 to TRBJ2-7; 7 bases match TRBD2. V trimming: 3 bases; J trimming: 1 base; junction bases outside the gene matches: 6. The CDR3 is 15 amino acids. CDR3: CASSFMGLTSYEQYF. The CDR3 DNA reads TGTGCCAGCAGTTTTATGGGACTAACATCCTACGAGCAGTACTTC.

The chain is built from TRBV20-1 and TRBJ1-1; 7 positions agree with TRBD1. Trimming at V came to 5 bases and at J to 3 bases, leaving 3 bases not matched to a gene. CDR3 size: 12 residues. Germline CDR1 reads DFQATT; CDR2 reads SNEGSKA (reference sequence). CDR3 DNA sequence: TGCAGTGCTGGAACAGGGGACACTGAAGCTTTCTTT. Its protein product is CSAGTGDTEAFF.

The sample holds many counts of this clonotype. The CDR3 protein is CASLRRGASHEQFF. CDR3 DNA: TGTGCCAGCCTCCGAAGGGGGGCCTCGCATGAGCAGTTCTTC. V gene TRBV2 combines with J gene TRBJ2-1; perhaps D is TRBD1 or TRBD2 (6 bases each). Germline CDR1 and CDR2: SNHLY and FYNNEI. This CDR3 region has 14 residues. Deletions cut 8 bases from V and 8 bases from J, with 19 bases between.

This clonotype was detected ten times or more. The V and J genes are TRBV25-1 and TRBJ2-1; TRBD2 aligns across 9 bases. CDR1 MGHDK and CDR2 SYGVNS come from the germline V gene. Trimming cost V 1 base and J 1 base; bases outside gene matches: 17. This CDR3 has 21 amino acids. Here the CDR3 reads CASSESVQGSSGGLSYNEQFF. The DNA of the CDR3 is TGTGCCAGCAGTGAATCGGTACAGGGTTCGAGCGGGGGGTTATCCTACAATGAGCAGTTCTTC.